This T cell receptor (beta chain) was sequenced in a study of cytomegalovirus exposure and HLA in healthy donors. About the study: The use of the same platform for the 90 to 150 validation repertoires and the 550 to 850 first-cohort repertoires was reported by a later analysis.

The study's findings and limits: The listing of some 170 TCR beta chains classed them as cytomegalovirus-associated. Most TCR sequences were rare, but some public TCRs occurred in many donors.

Clones were sequenced by immunoSEQ multiplex PCR, and TCRdb holds only the in-frame ones, with some missing. The sample consists of roughly 130,000 clones, just under 90% of them appearing once. Of note for this clone: No antigen is known for it.

The donors were part of the validation cohort of 120 subjects. That cohort was separate from the first cohort, which comprised about 670 subjects. Sequenced sample: PBMCs. The sequence was collected from a man aged 25 to 40 in good health and CMV-seronegative.

The CDR3 loop reads CASRTSGYEQFF. The CDR3 bases are TGCGCCAGCAGGACTAGTGGGTATGAGCAGTTCTTC. This chain uses TRBV10-2 with TRBJ2-1; D might be TRBD2 (6 bases). Germline loops: CDR1 WSHSY, CDR2 SAAADI. Trimming stripped 6 bases from V and 8 bases from J, with 11 bases between. The CDR3 sequence is 12 residues long.